This TCR beta chain was identified in a study of T cell responses to AZD1222 COVID-19 vaccine. Germline-derived CDR1 and CDR2 are SGHTA and FQGTGA. The V gene lost 5 bases and the J gene lost 1 base, with 14 bases spanning the gap. CDR3 length: 15 amino acids. The protocol was immunoSEQ multiplex PCR, while the TCRdb copy is restricted to in-frame clones and leaves out a portion. The table lists 77,000 or so clones, around 90% of them singletons. The starting material was peripheral blood, obtained on day 0 of MenACWY control vaccination. This TCR came from an adult in good health. The rearrangement uses TRBV7-3 and TRBJ2-5, with D unresolved. CDR3 bases: TGTGCCAGCAGCCCGGGCCAGGCGACCCAAGAGACCCAGTACTTC. The encoded protein is CASSPGQATQETQYF.